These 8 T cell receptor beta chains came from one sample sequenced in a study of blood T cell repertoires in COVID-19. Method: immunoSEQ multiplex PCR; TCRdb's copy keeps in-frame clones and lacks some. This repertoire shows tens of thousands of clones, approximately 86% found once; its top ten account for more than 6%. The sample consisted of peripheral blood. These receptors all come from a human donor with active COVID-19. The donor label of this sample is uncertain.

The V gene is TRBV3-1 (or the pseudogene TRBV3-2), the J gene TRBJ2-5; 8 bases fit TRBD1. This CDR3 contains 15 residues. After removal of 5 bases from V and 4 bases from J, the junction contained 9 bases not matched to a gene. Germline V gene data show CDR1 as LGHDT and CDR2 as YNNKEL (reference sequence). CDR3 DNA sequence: TGTGCCAGCAGCGCGCCTTGGACAGGGAGAGAGACCCAGTACTTC. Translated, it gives CASSAPWTGRETQYF.

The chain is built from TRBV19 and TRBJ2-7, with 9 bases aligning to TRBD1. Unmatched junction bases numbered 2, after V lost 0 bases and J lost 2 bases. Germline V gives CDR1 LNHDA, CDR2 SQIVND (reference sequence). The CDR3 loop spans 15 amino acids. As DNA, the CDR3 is TGTGCCAGTAGTATAGAGGGACAGGGAACCTACGAGCAGTACTTC. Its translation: CASSIEGQGTYEQYF.

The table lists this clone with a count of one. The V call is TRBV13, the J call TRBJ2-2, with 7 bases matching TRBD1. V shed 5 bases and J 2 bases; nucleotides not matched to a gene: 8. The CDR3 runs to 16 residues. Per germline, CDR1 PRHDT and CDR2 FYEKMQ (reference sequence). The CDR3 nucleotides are TGTGCCAGCAGCCCCGCGGACAGGCATAACACCGGGGAGCTGTTTTTT. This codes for CASSPADRHNTGELFF.

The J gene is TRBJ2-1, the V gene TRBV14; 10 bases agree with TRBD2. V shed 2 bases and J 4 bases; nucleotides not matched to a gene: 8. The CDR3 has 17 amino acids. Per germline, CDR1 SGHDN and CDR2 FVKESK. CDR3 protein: CASSQRRTSGGYNEQFF. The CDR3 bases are TGTGCCAGCAGCCAACGGAGGACTAGCGGCGGGTACAATGAGCAGTTCTTC.

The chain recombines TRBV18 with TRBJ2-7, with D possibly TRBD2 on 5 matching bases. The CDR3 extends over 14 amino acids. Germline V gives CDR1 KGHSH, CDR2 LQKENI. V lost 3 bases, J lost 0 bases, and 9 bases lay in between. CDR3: CASSPIGNSYEQYF. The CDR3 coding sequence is TGTGCCAGCTCACCGATCGGGAACTCCTACGAGCAGTACTTC.

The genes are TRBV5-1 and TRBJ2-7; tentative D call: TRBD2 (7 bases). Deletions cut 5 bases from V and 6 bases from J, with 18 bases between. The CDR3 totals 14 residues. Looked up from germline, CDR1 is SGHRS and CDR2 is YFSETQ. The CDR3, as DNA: TGCGCCAGCAGTTCGGCCCCGGGGGGCAGCGAGCAGTACTTC. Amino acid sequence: CASSSAPGGSEQYF.

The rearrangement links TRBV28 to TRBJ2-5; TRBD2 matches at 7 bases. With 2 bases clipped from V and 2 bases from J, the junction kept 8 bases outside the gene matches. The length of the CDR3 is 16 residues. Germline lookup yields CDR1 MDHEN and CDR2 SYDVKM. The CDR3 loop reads CASSLGRGPRQETQYF. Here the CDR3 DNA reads TGTGCCAGCAGTTTAGGGAGGGGTCCTCGGCAAGAGACCCAGTACTTC.

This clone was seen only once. CDR3 residues: CASGPGGNSYEQYF. The CDR3 bases are TGTGCCAGCGGACCGGGGGGTAACTCCTACGAGCAGTACTTC. This sequence joins TRBV9 and TRBJ2-7; 7 bases are shared with TRBD2. Germline loops: CDR1 SGDLS, CDR2 YYNGEE. The V and J ends lost 7 bases and 0 bases, in that order; junction bases with no gene match: 7. The CDR3 covers 14 residues.